The T cell receptor (beta chain) under discussion was sequenced for a study of CD8 T cells in ankylosing spondylitis. Study-wide results and limits: Past studies reported some motif variants in reactive arthritis synovial fluid and blood. Seven to nine highly homologous variants formed a TCR beta motif that appeared characteristic of ankylosing spondylitis blood.

For TCR beta, libraries came from quantitative 5'-RACE with molecular barcodes. TCRdb re-derived calls from the 5' RACE reads in MiXCR, one entry per CDR3 protein. Of some 140,000 distinct CDR3 sequences listed, 7% to 10% are singletons. This clonotype was recorded at least ten times. Its antigen is unidentified. The germline V gene encodes CDR1 DFQATT and CDR2 SNEGSKA (reference sequence). The CDR3 extends over 14 amino acids. V lost 6 bases and J lost 3; bases outside the gene matches: 7. Input material: synovial fluid, either unsorted or a sorted T cell fraction (not recorded which). This sequence was found in a male donor with ankylosing spondylitis. This rearrangement joins TRBV20-1 to TRBJ2-7; 11 bases are a match to TRBD2. CDR3 protein: CSAPPSGRHYEQYF. The CDR3 DNA sequence: TGCAGTGCCCCCCCTAGCGGGAGGCACTACGAGCAGTACTTC.